Shown below are 19 T cell receptor beta chains from a single sample sequenced in a study of graft-versus-host responses after intestinal transplantation. The repertoire was sequenced with immunoSEQ multiplex PCR; TCRdb's copy has only in-frame clones and lacks some. The data hold more than 90,000 clones, with about 93% observed a single time. Which antigens these TCRs recognize remains unknown. Sample: unstimulated CD8+ T cells sorted from spleen or lymph node cells, taken before intestinal transplant. These receptors were collected from a human donor who received an intestinal transplant.

The rearrangement uses TRBV7-7 and TRBJ2-7; possibly TRBD1 for D (6 bases). V lost 2 bases and J 0 bases, leaving 11 bases between the germline ends. The CDR3 is made up of 15 amino acids. Germline CDR1 and CDR2: SSHAT and FNYEAQ (reference sequence). As DNA, the CDR3 is TGTGCCAGCAGCTTATTCCCAGGGGCCTCCTACGAGCAGTACTTC. Translating it yields CASSLFPGASYEQYF.

V is TRBV5-4 and J is TRBJ1-2; the D gene is possibly TRBD1 (6 bases). The CDR3 has 12 residues. V was pared by 5 bases and J by 5 bases, with 10 bases between. The germline V gene has CDR1 SGHNT and CDR2 YYREEE (reference sequence). The CDR3 bases are TGTGCCAGCAGTCCACAGGGTTATGGCTACACCTTC. Residues: CASSPQGYGYTF.

The chain has TRBV19 and TRBJ1-1, with 10 bases identical to TRBD1. This CDR3 contains 16 residues. The V gene's germline CDR1 is LNHDA and CDR2 SQIVND (reference sequence). Trimming cost V 2 bases and J 2 bases; bases outside gene matches: 5. CDR3 bases: TGTGCCAGTAGTATACGGGACAGGGGATACAACACTGAAGCTTTCTTT. Translating it yields CASSIRDRGYNTEAFF.

In DNA, the CDR3 is TGCGCCAGCAGCCAAGTTGGGACTAGCGGGAGTAACAATGAGCAGTTCTTC. Its protein is CASSQVGTSGSNNEQFF. The chain links TRBV4-1 to TRBJ2-1; 14 nucleotides match TRBD2. J lost 5 bases, V lost 1 base, and 4 bases had no gene match. CDR1 and CDR2 from the germline V gene are MGHRA and YSYEKL. This CDR3 spans 17 amino acids.

The rearrangement joins TRBV27 to TRBJ2-7, with 7 positions matching TRBD1. J gave up 3 bases and V 4 bases, and 9 bases lay outside the gene matches. The germline gives CDR1 MNHEY, CDR2 SMNVEV (reference sequence). The CDR3 has 15 amino acids. The chain's CDR3 is CASSSWTGPRYEQYF. The DNA for the CDR3 is TGTGCCAGCAGTTCCTGGACAGGCCCCCGCTACGAGCAGTACTTC.

With respect to this clone: One end of the junction is discordant with germline, which a read error may explain. The J gene is TRBJ2-7, the V gene TRBV7-8; no clear D. CDR3 length: 13 residues. Germline assignment: CDR1 SGHVS and CDR2 FQNEAQ. The CDR3 DNA reads TGTGCCAGCAGCGCCAGTAACCCCTACTACATGAACTTC. This translates into CASSASNPYYMNF. Based on the CDR3 plus reference TRBV7-8 and TRBJ2-7, the full variable domain is GAGVSQSPRYKVAKRGQDVALRCDPISGHVSLFWYQQALGQGPEFLTYFQNEAQLDKSGLPSDRFFAERPEGSVSTLKIQRTQQEDSAVYLCASSASNPYYMNFGPGTRLTVT.

The sample holds one count of this clone. V gene TRBV7-8 combines with J gene TRBJ1-5; TRBD1 matches 7 bases. Looked up from germline, CDR1 is SGHVS and CDR2 is FQNEAQ. The CDR3 spans 16 residues. Germline trimming cut 5 bases from V and 5 bases from J; bases unmatched to any gene: 12. As DNA, the CDR3 is TGTGCCAGCAGCCTCATGGACAGGAAACATGATCAGCCCCAGCATTTT. It codes for CASSLMDRKHDQPQHF.

The gene calls are TRBV7-3 and TRBJ2-7; 11 positions agree with TRBD2. The CDR3 extends over 14 amino acids. V was pared by 5 bases and J by 5 bases, with 5 bases of the junction left unmatched. Germline V gene data show CDR1 as SGHTA and CDR2 as FQGTGA. CDR3 residues: CASSAMGLADEQYF. For the CDR3, the DNA is TGTGCCAGCAGCGCAATGGGACTAGCGGACGAGCAGTACTTC.

The chain uses TRBV19 and TRBJ1-3; D is unresolved. The CDR3 runs 15 residues. Germline assignment: CDR1 LNHDA and CDR2 SQIVND (reference sequence). Trimming took 7 bases from V and 2 from J, leaving 15 bases between them. The CDR3 sequence: CASTAYHGTGNTIYF. CDR3 sequence (DNA): TGTGCCAGTACCGCGTACCATGGTACTGGAAACACCATATATTTT.

V and J are TRBV30 and TRBJ2-1; weak D call: TRBD2 (6 bases). Germline V lookup: CDR1 GTSNPN, CDR2 SVGIG (reference sequence). The V gene lost 3 bases and the J gene lost 5 bases, with 20 bases spanning the gap. The CDR3 extends over 16 amino acids. In nucleotides, the CDR3 is TGTGCCTGGAGAAGGTGGGAGGCCAAAGCCCACAATGAGCAGTTCTTC. Translation gives CAWRRWEAKAHNEQFF.

The CDR3 here is CASSEWVTGQGANYGYTF. CDR3 nucleotide sequence: TGTGCCAGCAGTGAATGGGTCACAGGGCAGGGGGCTAACTATGGCTACACCTTC. The chain is built from TRBV6-1 and TRBJ1-2; 7 bases are shared with TRBD1. J lost 0 bases, V lost 2 bases, and 12 bases had no gene match. Per germline, CDR1 MNHNS and CDR2 SASEGT. The CDR3 runs to 18 residues.

This clone is a singleton in its sample. This rearrangement joins TRBV29-1 to TRBJ1-1; D perhaps matches TRBD1 (5 bases). This CDR3 has 13 residues. Germline V lookup: CDR1 SQVTM, CDR2 ANQGSEA. V was shortened by 6 bases and J by 3 bases, with 14 bases between the two germline ends. The CDR3 coding sequence is TGCAGCGTAAAGCTCAGGGAAGACACTGAAGCTTTCTTT. Translating gives CSVKLREDTEAFF.

V is TRBV5-1 and J is TRBJ2-3; maybe TRBD2 (7 bases). The germline CDR1 and CDR2 sequences are SGHRS and YFSETQ. V lost 2 bases to trimming and J lost 4 bases, with 23 bases between them. The CDR3 length is 18 residues. CDR3 DNA sequence: TGCGCCAGCAGCTTCACTCCCGGAGGGGGGGGGTTACCAGATACGCAGTATTTT. Translated: CASSFTPGGGGLPDTQYF.

This chain connects TRBV19 to TRBJ2-1; 7 bases line up with TRBD2. The CDR3 is 13 residues long. V lost 3 bases to trimming and J lost 6 bases; unmatched junction nucleotides: 2. The germline V gene has CDR1 LNHDA and CDR2 SQIVND (reference sequence). This chain's CDR3 is CASSIGGINEQFF. The CDR3, as DNA: TGTGCCAGTAGTATCGGGGGGATCAATGAGCAGTTCTTC.

The chain has TRBV27 and TRBJ1-1; a possible D gene is TRBD1 (5 bases). Germline CDR1 and CDR2: MNHEY and SMNVEV (reference sequence). V lost 4 bases to trimming and J lost 4 bases, with 13 bases between them. CDR3 length: 14 amino acids. Written as DNA, the CDR3 is TGTGCCAGCAGTTGGGGGGGGATTAGCACTGAAGCTTTCTTT. This sequence encodes CASSWGGISTEAFF.

The rearrangement joins TRBV11-2 to TRBJ2-4; 12 positions match TRBD1. This CDR3 spans 19 amino acids. CDR1 SGHAT and CDR2 FQNNGV come from the germline V gene. The V gene end was trimmed by 1 base and the J gene end by 0 bases; junction bases not matched to a gene: 7. This CDR3 is CASSLGTGTGGLAKNIQYF. DNA of the CDR3: TGTGCCAGCAGCTTAGGAACCGGGACAGGGGGCTTAGCCAAAAACATTCAGTACTTC.

The rearrangement links TRBV7-9 to TRBJ1-5; TRBD1 matches at 12 bases. The CDR3 covers 16 residues. V shed 4 bases, J shed 2 bases, and the junction held 3 bases outside the gene matches. Per the germline V gene, CDR1 is SEHNR and CDR2 is FQNEAQ (reference sequence). The CDR3 region is CASSSGQGAGNQPQHF. The CDR3 nucleotides are TGTGCCAGCAGCTCGGGACAGGGGGCAGGCAATCAGCCCCAGCATTTT.

V usage is TRBV9 and J usage is TRBJ1-5; a possible D gene is TRBD1 (5 bases). Trimming stripped 3 bases from V and 1 base from J, with 11 bases between. CDR3 size: 15 residues. Germline CDR1 and CDR2: SGDLS and YYNGEE. The CDR3 loop reads CASSAGGRSNQPQHF. The CDR3 nucleotides are TGTGCCAGCAGCGCGGGGGGAAGGAGCAATCAGCCCCAGCATTTT. Combining the CDR3 with reference TRBV9 and TRBJ1-5 gives the whole variable domain DSGVTQTPKHLITATGQRVTLRCSPRSGDLSVYWYQQSLDQGLQFLIQYYNGEERAKGNILERFSAQQFPDLHSELNLSSLELGDSALYFCASSAGGRSNQPQHFGDGTRLSIL.

This clone was seen only once. This chain connects TRBV2 to TRBJ2-1; the D gene is possibly TRBD1 (5 bases). Trimming cost V 9 bases and J 5 bases, with 14 bases left between them. The germline V gene has CDR1 SNHLY and CDR2 FYNNEI. There are 13 residues in the CDR3. The CDR3 coding sequence is TGTGCCAGTACTGACAGTCACCACAATGAGCAGTTCTTC. It yields the protein CASTDSHHNEQFF.